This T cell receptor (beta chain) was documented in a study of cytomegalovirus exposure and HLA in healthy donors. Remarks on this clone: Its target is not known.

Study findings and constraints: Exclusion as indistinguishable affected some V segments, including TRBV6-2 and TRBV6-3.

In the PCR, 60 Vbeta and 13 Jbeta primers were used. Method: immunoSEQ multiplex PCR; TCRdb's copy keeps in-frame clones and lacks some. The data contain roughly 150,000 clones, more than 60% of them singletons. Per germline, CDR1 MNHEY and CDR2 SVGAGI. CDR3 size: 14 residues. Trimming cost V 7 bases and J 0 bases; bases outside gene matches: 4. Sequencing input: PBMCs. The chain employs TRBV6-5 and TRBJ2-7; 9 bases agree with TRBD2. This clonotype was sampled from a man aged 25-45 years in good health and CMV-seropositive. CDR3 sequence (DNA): TGTGCCAGCATTGATAGCGGGAGCTCCTACGAGCAGTACTTC. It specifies CASIDSGSSYEQYF.